This T cell receptor beta chain originates from a study of blood T cell repertoires in COVID-19. TCRdb's table, derived via immunoSEQ multiplex PCR, lists solely in-frame clones and lacks some. The sample lists approximately 120,000 clones; around 86% were seen once. This CDR3 is built from 17 residues. Germline assignment: CDR1 MNHNY and CDR2 SVGAGI (reference sequence). Deletions cut 5 bases from V and 7 bases from J, with 23 bases between. Sequencing was performed on peripheral blood. The sequence was obtained from a human donor in a cohort sampled during active COVID-19. The chain recombines TRBV6-6 with TRBJ1-4, with D possibly TRBD1 on 6 matching bases. As DNA, the CDR3 is TGTGCCAGCAGTCCCAGGGAGAGGCTGGGACATAGTGAAAAACTGTTTTTT. It translates to CASSPRERLGHSEKLFF.